This T cell receptor beta chain stems from a study of blood T cells in healthy people across ages. V was shortened by 5 bases and J by 6 bases, with 11 bases between the two germline ends. Germline V gene lookup returns CDR1 LGHDT and CDR2 YNNKEL (reference sequence). The CDR3 contains 12 residues. Through a sample-barcoded 5' primer and a J-beta primer mix, a second PCR was run for 7 to 11 cycles. TCRdb redid the calling of the 5' RACE reads with MiXCR, one entry per CDR3 protein. Of around 800,000 distinct CDR3 sequences listed, approximately 24% are singletons. This clonotype was picked up a small number of times. These sequences were also reported in another study, on T cells of mothers and their children.

The sample was blood. The origin of this receptor is a boy between 10 and 17 years old in good health. The V call is TRBV3-1, the J call TRBJ2-7; no reliable D call. The CDR3, as DNA: TGTGCCAGCAGCGACCTCGGGCGCGAGCAGTACTTC. This translates into CASSDLGREQYF.